This is a list of T cell receptor beta chains from one sample in a study of blood T cell repertoires in COVID-19. Assay used: immunoSEQ multiplex PCR; TCRdb lists only in-frame clones, some missing. The sample contains just over 300,000 clones, 80% to 90% of which appear only once. Material: PBMCs or T cells enriched from blood (not recorded which). These receptors came from a man aged 25 to 45 who had recovered from COVID-19. Each CDR3 is given with its conserved first and last residue. D genes are given only for firm matches. The size entry is marked missing in some rows and otherwise reads once, few, many or a size class.

j_call cdr3_length v_call d_call clone_size cdr3_aa cdr3_nt
TRBJ1-4 15 TRBV19 . once CASSPPAGRREKLFF TGTGCCAGTAGCCCCCCGGCGGGACGACGGGAAAAACTGTTTTTT
TRBJ1-2 15 TRBV6-1 TRBD1 . CASSESRQGAVGYTF TGTGCCAGCAGTGAATCTCGACAGGGGGCGGTTGGCTACACCTTC
TRBJ1-2 15 TRBV7-8 . . CASSLFPGKLYGYTF TGTGCCAGCAGCTTATTTCCGGGAAAACTCTATGGCTACACCTTC
TRBJ1-1 13 TRBV15 TRBD1 . CATSSQSQGRAFF TGTGCCACCAGCAGCCAATCACAGGGGCGAGCTTTCTTT
TRBJ2-3 13 TRBV4-2 TRBD2 . CASSPRTGGTQYF TGTGCCAGCAGCCCCAGGACGGGGGGTACGCAGTATTTT
TRBJ1-6 14 TRBV2 . . CASSDRQGNSPLHF TGTGCCAGCAGTGATCGGCAGGGGAATTCACCCCTCCACTTT
TRBJ1-5 15 TRBV30 . once CAWSADSGRNQPQHF TGTGCCTGGAGTGCGGATTCAGGGCGTAATCAGCCCCAGCATTTT
TRBJ2-3 15 TRBV5-1 TRBD2 . CASSVVAGGTDTQYF TGCGCCAGCAGCGTCGTGGCGGGGGGTACAGATACGCAGTATTTT
TRBJ1-1 14 TRBV30 . . CAWSVPGVNTEAFF TGTGCCTGGAGTGTACCAGGGGTGAACACTGAAGCTTTCTTT
TRBJ1-2 17 TRBV9 . . CASSVARGTLSNYGYTF TGTGCCAGCAGCGTAGCTAGGGGAACGCTAAGTAACTATGGCTACACCTTC
TRBJ1-1 15 TRBV9 TRBD1 . CASSPRTGPYTEAFF TGTGCCAGCAGCCCTCGGACAGGGCCGTACACTGAAGCTTTCTTT
TRBJ1-5 13 TRBV2 . . CASRGQGNQPQHF TGTGCCAGCAGAGGACAAGGGAATCAGCCCCAGCATTTT
TRBJ2-3 16 TRBV5-1 . . CASSLEAALAADTQYF TGCGCCAGCAGCTTGGAGGCGGCGTTAGCGGCAGATACGCAGTATTTT
TRBJ1-5 16 TRBV24-1 TRBD1 . CATSDTTGTPNQPQHF TGTGCCACCAGTGACACGACAGGGACTCCCAATCAGCCCCAGCATTTT
TRBJ1-2 15 TRBV4-3 . . CASSQERWDTYGYTF TGCGCCAGCAGCCAAGAACGGTGGGACACCTATGGCTACACCTTC
TRBJ2-1 17 TRBV5-1 TRBD2 . CASSLGAAGGPYNEQFF TGCGCCAGCAGCTTGGGGGCAGCGGGGGGACCCTACAATGAGCAGTTCTTC
TRBJ1-1 13 TRBV2 . . CASSQTGFTEAFF TGTGCCAGCAGTCAGACAGGATTTACTGAAGCTTTCTTT
TRBJ2-7 14 TRBV3-1/TRBV3-2 TRBD1 . CASSRRQGPDEQYF TGTGCCAGCAGCCGGCGACAGGGACCCGACGAGCAGTACTTC
TRBJ1-1 15 TRBV5-1 . . CASSFLNSKNTEAFF TGCGCCAGCAGCTTTCTAAACAGTAAGAACACTGAAGCTTTCTTT
TRBJ2-5 12 TRBV5-6 TRBD2 . CASTRGEETQYF TGTGCCAGCACCCGGGGGGAGGAGACCCAGTACTTC
TRBJ2-3 16 TRBV6-4 . few CASSDLPGRPTDTQYF TGTGCCAGCAGTGACTTGCCTGGGAGGCCCACAGATACGCAGTATTTT
TRBJ1-1 17 TRBV7-8 . . CASSLGLEYILNTEAFF TGTGCCAGCAGCTTAGGGCTGGAGTACATCCTTAACACTGAAGCTTTCTTT
TRBJ1-6 15 TRBV6-5 TRBD1 once CASSRGTGDNSPLHF TGTGCCAGCAGTAGGGGGACAGGGGATAATTCACCCCTCCACTTT
TRBJ1-1 12 TRBV15 TRBD1 . CATSKQGQEAFF TGTGCCACCAGCAAACAGGGGCAGGAAGCTTTCTTT
TRBJ2-2 16 TRBV12-2 . . CASRLGQGRYTGELFF TGTGCAAGTCGCTTAGGGCAGGGGCGTTACACCGGGGAGCTGTTTTTT
TRBJ2-4 16 TRBV2 . . CASSTIRDSGKNIQYF TGTGCCAGCAGTACCATACGGGACTCTGGCAAAAACATTCAGTACTTC
TRBJ1-2 14 TRBV5-4 . few CASSLGGNRYGYTF TGTGCCAGCAGCTTGGGCGGGAACCGCTATGGCTACACCTTC
TRBJ2-1 16 TRBV5-4 TRBD1 . CASSLSGDRHLGEQFF TGTGCCAGCAGCCTCTCCGGGGACAGGCATTTAGGGGAGCAGTTCTTC
TRBJ1-6 15 TRBV5-1 . . CASSLVPGSDSPLHF TGCGCCAGCAGCTTGGTCCCAGGGTCGGATTCACCCCTCCACTTT
TRBJ1-2 13 TRBV19 . . CASSMGGVYGYTF TGTGCCAGTAGTATGGGGGGGGTTTATGGCTACACCTTC
TRBJ2-1 18 TRBV7-9 TRBD2 . CASSPTLQSGGLYNEQFF TGTGCCAGCAGCCCGACGCTCCAAAGCGGGGGGCTCTACAATGAGCAGTTCTTC